This TCR beta chain was sequenced for a study of blood T cells in healthy people across ages. The CDR3 has 15 residues. The V gene's germline CDR1 is MDHEN and CDR2 SYDVKM. Trimming stripped 1 base from V and 4 bases from J, with 11 bases between. A second about 7 to 11 cycle PCR used barcoded and J-beta primers. TCRdb re-derived calls from the 5' RACE reads in MiXCR, one entry per CDR3 protein. The sample consists of 910,000 or so distinct CDR3 sequences, around 54% of them appearing once. For every donor, a draw yielded about 10 milliliters of peripheral blood. Study-level results: The study lacked donor CMV status, which possibly confounded expanded clonotype changes.

For this clonotype: Its antigen is undetermined.

This sequence joins TRBV28 and TRBJ2-4, with a tentative D call TRBD2 (6 bases). This TCR came from a woman aged 60-75 years in good health. The sample consisted of blood. CDR3 sequence (DNA): TGTGCCAGCAGTTTATCGGGAGACCTAAAAAACATTCAGTACTTC. Its protein product is CASSLSGDLKNIQYF. The full variable domain, with the rest looked up from reference TRBV28 and TRBJ2-4, is DVKVTQSSRYLVKRTGEKVFLECVQDMDHENMFWYRQDPGLGLRLIYFSYDVKMKEKGDIPEGYSVSREKKERFSLILESASTNQTSMYLCASSLSGDLKNIQYFGAGTRLSVL.